This TCR beta chain was identified in a study of cytomegalovirus exposure and HLA in healthy donors. Notes on the study in general: Cytomegalovirus-associated status was assigned to about 180 TCR beta chains.

Germline CDR1 and CDR2: GTSNPN and SVGIG (reference sequence). The CDR3 loop spans 15 amino acids. The J segment lost 1 base and the V segment lost 2 bases, leaving 6 bases of the junction unmatched. To note about this clone: Its antigen remains unidentified.

The method was immunoSEQ multiplex PCR; TCRdb's version includes in-frame clones alone and lacks a portion of them. The sample has tens of thousands of clones, about 94% seen once. The TCR was taken from a man between 18 and 29 years old in good health and CMV-seropositive. The chain combines TRBV30 with TRBJ2-3; 7 bases match TRBD2. The sequenced sample was PBMCs. This CDR3 reads CAWSLLAGGTDTQYF. CDR3 nucleotides: TGTGCCTGGAGTTTACTCGCGGGGGGCACAGATACGCAGTATTTT.